Presented here are 14 T cell receptor beta chains from one specimen sequenced in a study of blood T cell repertoires in COVID-19. Produced via immunoSEQ multiplex PCR; TCRdb's table is partial and in-frame only. Here the sample spans tens of thousands of clones, roughly 89% being singletons. Sequencing used peripheral blood. The receptors stem from an older man with acute or convalescent COVID-19.

V is TRBV5-6 and J is TRBJ1-6; 7 bases are a match to TRBD1. J was trimmed by 14 bases and V by 5 bases; bases with no gene match: 22. This CDR3 is built from 17 residues. Germline V gene sequence: CDR1 SGHDT, CDR2 YYEEEE. CDR3 in DNA: TGTGCCAGCAGTCCCATGGGACAGACGATAATGAGGAGATCCCTCCACTTT. Translating it yields CASSPMGQTIMRRSLHF.

The CDR3 is CATSRDLSGSTEAFF. As DNA, the CDR3 is TGTGCCACCAGCAGAGATCTCTCGGGGAGCACTGAAGCTTTCTTT. V is TRBV15 and J is TRBJ1-1; D unresolved. CDR1 LNHNV and CDR2 YYDKDF come from the germline V gene (reference sequence). V lost 0 bases and J lost 4, with 12 bases in between. The CDR3 runs 15 residues.

The J gene is TRBJ1-5, the V gene TRBV2; no clear D. V was clipped by 4 bases and J by 0 bases, with 16 bases between them. From germline, CDR1 is SNHLY and CDR2 FYNNEI. The CDR3 totals 17 residues. The DNA for the CDR3 is TGTGCCAGCAGTGTTGCGGGGAGTCTGCTTAGCAATCAGCCCCAGCATTTT. It codes for CASSVAGSLLSNQPQHF.

J is TRBJ1-5 and V is TRBV5-6, with D hard to call. CDR3 size: 16 residues. From germline, CDR1 is SGHDT and CDR2 YYEEEE. V was cut by 1 base and J by 0 bases, with 11 bases left in between. The CDR3 DNA is TGTGCCAGCAGCTTGCGGGGTCAGTATAGCAATCAGCCCCAGCATTTT. Translated, it gives CASSLRGQYSNQPQHF. Variable domain in full (rest from reference TRBV5-6 and TRBJ1-5): DAGVTQSPTHLIKTRGQQVTLRCSPKSGHDTVSWYQQALGQGPQFIFQYYEEEERQRGNFPDRFSGHQFPNYSSELNVNALLLGDSALYLCASSLRGQYSNQPQHFGDGTRLSIL.

Points on this clone: One end of the junction is discordant with germline, which a read error may explain. This sequence joins TRBV20-1 and TRBJ1-6; D is uncertain. Germline V gene sequence: CDR1 DFQATT, CDR2 SNEGSKA (reference sequence). The CDR3 has 11 residues. This CDR3 reads CSARDGTDRNF. In DNA, the CDR3 is TGCAGTGCTAGAGATGGAACAGATCGGAACTTT.

The chain is built from TRBV15 and TRBJ2-5; D possibly corresponds to TRBD1 (6 bases). V was trimmed by 4 bases and J by 2 bases, leaving 14 bases between them. Looked up from germline, CDR1 is LNHNV and CDR2 is YYDKDF (reference sequence). This CDR3 is built from 15 residues. DNA for the CDR3: TGTGCCACCAGCAATCCCGGGCAGGGGCAAGAGACCCAGTACTTC. This sequence encodes CATSNPGQGQETQYF.

The chain combines TRBV13 with TRBJ2-3; D is uncertain. The CDR3 has 12 amino acids. The germline CDR1 and CDR2 sequences are PRHDT and FYEKMQ (reference sequence). V gave up 1 base and J gave up 6 bases, with 5 bases separating them. DNA for the CDR3: TGTGCCAGCAGCTTAGTTCAGGATACGCAGTATTTT. Translated: CASSLVQDTQYF.

The CDR3: CASSLAALRGARVGYTF. The DNA for the CDR3 is TGTGCCAGCAGTTTAGCGGCCCTCAGGGGCGCCCGGGTTGGCTACACCTTC. V usage is TRBV28 and J usage is TRBJ1-2; D may be TRBD1 (6 bases). CDR3 length equals 17 residues. Germline values: CDR1 MDHEN, CDR2 SYDVKM. Deletions cut 2 bases from V and 7 bases from J, with 23 bases between.

The chain employs TRBV5-4 and TRBJ2-5; 8 nucleotides match TRBD2. There are 15 residues in the CDR3. Per germline, CDR1 SGHNT and CDR2 YYREEE (reference sequence). J was trimmed by 1 base and V by 4 bases; bases with no gene match: 6. The CDR3 DNA sequence: TGTGCCAGCAGCCTACTTAGCGGGGCCCAAGAGACCCAGTACTTC. This translates into CASSLLSGAQETQYF.

CDR3 nucleotides: TGTGCCACTAAAGAAGGACAAAATTATGAAAAACTGTTTTTT. Its translation: CATKEGQNYEKLFF. V usage is TRBV10-3 and J usage is TRBJ1-4, with a weak D call TRBD1 (5 bases). CDR3 size: 14 residues. V lost 10 bases and J 6 bases, leaving 18 bases between the germline ends. CDR1 ENHRY and CDR2 SYGVKD come from the germline V gene.

The chain has TRBV3-1 (or the pseudogene TRBV3-2) and TRBJ2-7; TRBD1 matches at 7 bases. After removal of 4 bases from V and 3 bases from J, the junction contained 9 bases not matched to a gene. Per the germline V gene, CDR1 is LGHDT and CDR2 is YNNKEL (reference sequence). The length of the CDR3 is 15 residues. The CDR3 DNA reads as TGTGCCAGCAGCCCAGGCAGGGGGTCCCGCTACGAGCAGTACTTC. As protein: CASSPGRGSRYEQYF.

The V call is TRBV3-1 (or the pseudogene TRBV3-2), the J call TRBJ2-5; D not certain. From germline, CDR1 is LGHDT and CDR2 YNNKEL (reference sequence). The CDR3 sequence is 13 residues long. Deletions cut 1 base from V and 0 bases from J, with 3 bases between. The CDR3 is CASSQAYQETQYF. In DNA form, the CDR3 reads TGTGCCAGCAGCCAAGCGTACCAAGAGACCCAGTACTTC.

The chain links TRBV28 to TRBJ1-1; unclear D gene. CDR1 and CDR2 (germline): MDHEN, SYDVKM. The CDR3 is 14 residues long. Trimming removed 2 bases from V and 1 base from J, with 8 bases in between. The CDR3 region has the DNA TGTGCCAGCAGTTTAATACAGCAGAACACTGAAGCTTTCTTT. It encodes CASSLIQQNTEAFF.

Details on this clone: A junction boundary mismatches the germline segment, possibly from a read error. The rearrangement uses TRBV27 and TRBJ1-3; D unclear. Germline CDR1 MNHEY, CDR2 SMNVEV (reference sequence). This CDR3 spans 14 amino acids. CDR3 in amino acids: CASSPQVSGNIIYF. The CDR3 nucleotides are TGTGCCAGCAGTCCCCAGGTCTCTGGAAACATCATATATTTT.